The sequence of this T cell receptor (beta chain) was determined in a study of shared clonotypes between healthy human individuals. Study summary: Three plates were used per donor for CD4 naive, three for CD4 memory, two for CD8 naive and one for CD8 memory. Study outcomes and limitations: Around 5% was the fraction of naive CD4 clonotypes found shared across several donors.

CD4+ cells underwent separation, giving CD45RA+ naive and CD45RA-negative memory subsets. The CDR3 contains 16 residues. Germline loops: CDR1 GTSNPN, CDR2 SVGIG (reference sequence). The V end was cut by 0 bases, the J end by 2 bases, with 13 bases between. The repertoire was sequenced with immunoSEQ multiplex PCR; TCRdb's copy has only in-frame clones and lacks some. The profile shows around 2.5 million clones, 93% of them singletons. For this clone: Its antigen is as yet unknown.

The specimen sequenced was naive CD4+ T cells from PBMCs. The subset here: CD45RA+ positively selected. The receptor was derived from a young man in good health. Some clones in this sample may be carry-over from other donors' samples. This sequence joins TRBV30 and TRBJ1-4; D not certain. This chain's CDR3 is CAWSVVGTETNEKLFF. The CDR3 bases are TGTGCCTGGAGTGTAGTTGGAACGGAGACTAATGAAAAACTGTTTTTT.